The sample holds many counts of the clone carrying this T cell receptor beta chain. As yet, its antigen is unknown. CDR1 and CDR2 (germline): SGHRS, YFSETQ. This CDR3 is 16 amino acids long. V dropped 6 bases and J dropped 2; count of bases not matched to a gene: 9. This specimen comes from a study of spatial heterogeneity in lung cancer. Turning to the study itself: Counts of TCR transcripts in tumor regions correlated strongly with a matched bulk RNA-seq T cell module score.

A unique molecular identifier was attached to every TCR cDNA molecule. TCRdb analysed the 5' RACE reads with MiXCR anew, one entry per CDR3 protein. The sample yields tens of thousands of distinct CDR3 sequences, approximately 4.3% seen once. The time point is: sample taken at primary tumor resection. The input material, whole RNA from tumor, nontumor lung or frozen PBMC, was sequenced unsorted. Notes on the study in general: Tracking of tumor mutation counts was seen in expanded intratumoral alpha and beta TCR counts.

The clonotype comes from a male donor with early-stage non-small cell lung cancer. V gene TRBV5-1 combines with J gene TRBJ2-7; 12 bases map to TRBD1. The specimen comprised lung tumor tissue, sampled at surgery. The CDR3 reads CASNSGTGGVTYEQYF. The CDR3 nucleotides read TGCGCCAGCAACTCCGGGACAGGGGGCGTTACCTACGAGCAGTACTTC.